This T cell receptor (beta chain) was obtained from a study of human T cells and chemical hapten exposure. TCRdb called the RACE reads again in MiXCR, with one record for every CDR3 protein. The repertoire holds under 200,000 distinct CDR3 sequences, about a quarter seen once, with roughly 2.2% in the top ten. Study-wide results and caveats: As the donors had alopecia, their immune response may differ from healthy people's.

Notes on this clonotype: Its antigen is unknown.

This CDR3 is built from 11 residues. Germline V gene sequence: CDR1 DFQATT, CDR2 SNEGSKA (reference sequence). V was cut by 4 bases and J by 5 bases, with 5 bases left in between. The time point denotes: patch test 3, about 24 weeks after DPC sensitization. Indicated treatment: therapeutic diphenylcyclopropenone sensitization with weekly scalp DPC. Total RNA was extracted from unfractionated whole blood. This chain links TRBV20-1 with TRBJ2-2; unclear D gene. The sample was whole blood, taken in connection with sensitization to the hapten diphenylcyclopropenone (DPC). This clonotype was obtained from a woman under 30 with alopecia areata. Some clones in this sample may be carry-over from other donors' samples. The CDR3 loop is CSAILTGELFF. Here the CDR3 DNA reads TGCAGTGCTATCCTAACCGGGGAGCTGTTTTTT.